Shown below are 25 T cell receptor beta chains from a single sample sequenced in a study of shared clonotypes between healthy human individuals. Terminally differentiated effector memory CD45RA+ cells were left out of the naive CD8 fraction, which was CD45RO-negative and positively selected for CCR7. Method: immunoSEQ multiplex PCR; TCRdb's copy keeps in-frame clones and lacks some. The table records over 2,000,000 clones, roughly 95% of them present only once. Sequencing was performed on naive CD8+ T cells from PBMCs. These receptors were collected from a man between 18 and 35 years old in good health. Some clones in this sample may be carry-over from other donors' samples.

The chain uses TRBV5-1 and TRBJ2-2; TRBD1 matches 8 bases. The CDR3 is 16 amino acids. The V and J ends lost 5 bases and 2 bases, in that order; junction bases with no gene match: 8. The germline gives CDR1 SGHRS, CDR2 YFSETQ. The CDR3 sequence is CASRLQGARNTGELFF. CDR3 coding DNA: TGCGCCAGCAGACTCCAGGGGGCGCGTAACACCGGGGAGCTGTTTTTT.

This chain uses TRBV27 with TRBJ2-3, with TRBD1 identical over 11 bases. CDR1 MNHEY and CDR2 SMNVEV come from the germline V gene (reference sequence). V dropped 5 bases and J dropped 2; count of bases not matched to a gene: 6. This CDR3 spans 16 amino acids. The CDR3 coding sequence is TGTGCCAGCAGTGTCCGGGACAGGGGGGACACAGATACGCAGTATTTT. Protein sequence: CASSVRDRGDTDTQYF.

The CDR3: CASSLGLAGMETQYF. CDR3 DNA sequence: TGCGCCAGCAGCTTGGGGCTAGCGGGGATGGAGACCCAGTACTTC. This chain uses TRBV5-1 with TRBJ2-5; 9 nucleotides match TRBD2. The CDR3 covers 15 residues. V trimming: 0 bases; J trimming: 5 bases; junction bases outside the gene matches: 5. CDR1 and CDR2 from the germline V gene are SGHRS and YFSETQ.

The chain employs TRBV4-3 and TRBJ2-1; D unclear. This CDR3 is built from 16 residues. Germline V gives CDR1 LGHNA, CDR2 YSLEER. V was cut by 1 base and J by 5 bases, with 15 bases left in between. CDR3 amino acids: CASSQGTVGGHNEQFF. CDR3 sequence (DNA): TGCGCCAGCAGCCAAGGCACGGTAGGCGGTCACAATGAGCAGTTCTTC.

V is TRBV6-5 and J is TRBJ1-3; 9 bases agree with TRBD1. The CDR3 length is 15 residues. The V segment lost 8 bases and the J segment 4 bases; nucleotides outside the gene matches: 9. Germline CDR1 MNHEY, CDR2 SVGAGI. The DNA of the CDR3 is TGTGCCAGCGGGATGACAGGGGGTGGAGGAAACACCATATATTTT. Translating gives CASGMTGGGGNTIYF.

V is TRBV6-4 and J is TRBJ2-3, with TRBD2 as a possible D gene (5 bases). The CDR3 length is 15 residues. Between the trimmed V and J ends, which lost 3 bases and 0 bases, there was a span of 10 bases. Germline-derived CDR1 and CDR2 are MRHNA and SNTAGT. DNA of the CDR3: TGTGCCAGCAGTGAAAGCGGTCTTAGCACAGATACGCAGTATTTT. Protein sequence: CASSESGLSTDTQYF.

The chain joins TRBV9 to TRBJ2-3; 8 positions match TRBD2. The trim removed 2 bases at V and 3 bases at J, leaving 8 bases unmatched. The CDR3 contains 16 residues. CDR1 and CDR2 from the germline V gene are SGDLS and YYNGEE. The CDR3 region is CASSVFGGAGTDTQYF. The CDR3 DNA reads as TGTGCCAGCAGCGTCTTCGGGGGGGCAGGGACAGATACGCAGTATTTT.

The gene calls are TRBV27 and TRBJ1-2; weak D call: TRBD1 (5 bases). Trimming removed 5 bases at V and 1 base at J, with 17 bases between. Germline CDR1 reads MNHEY; CDR2 reads SMNVEV (reference sequence). The CDR3 totals 16 residues. The CDR3 loop is CASSPSLGEYNYGYTF. CDR3 coding DNA: TGTGCCAGCAGTCCGAGCTTGGGGGAATATAACTATGGCTACACCTTC.

This chain uses TRBV7-9 with TRBJ1-2; D is ambiguous. V lost 2 bases, J lost 4 bases, and 11 bases lay in between. CDR1 is SEHNR and CDR2 is FQNEAQ in the germline V gene (reference sequence). This CDR3 is built from 14 residues. For the CDR3, the DNA is TGTGCCAGCAGCTTATCAACAGCGCTCTATGGCTACACCTTC. It codes for CASSLSTALYGYTF.

V usage is TRBV10-1 and J usage is TRBJ2-1; D perhaps matches TRBD2 (6 bases). The length of the CDR3 is 12 residues. Germline V CDR1 and CDR2: WNHNN, SYGVQD (reference sequence). V lost 4 bases, J lost 7 bases, and 8 bases lay in between. The CDR3 coding sequence is TGCGCCAGCAGTGGGGACTCAAATGAGCAGTTCTTC. It specifies CASSGDSNEQFF.

The sample holds one count of this clone. This CDR3 is also generated by other DNA sequences in the sample. J is TRBJ2-7 and V is TRBV5-6; 8 positions agree with TRBD1. The CDR3 loop spans 14 amino acids. Germline V CDR1 and CDR2: SGHDT, YYEEEE. With V trimmed by 4 bases and J by 2 bases, 5 bases remained unmatched. CDR3 protein: CASSTGTGAYEQYF. The CDR3 DNA sequence: TGTGCCAGCAGCACCGGGACAGGTGCCTACGAGCAGTACTTC.

About this clone itself: This sample also contains other DNA sequences that code for the same CDR3. This chain uses TRBV29-1 with TRBJ1-2; maybe TRBD1 (5 bases). CDR3 length equals 11 residues. CDR1 SQVTM and CDR2 ANQGSEA come from the germline V gene. V was shortened by 6 bases and J by 2 bases, with 7 bases between the two germline ends. CDR3 in amino acids: CSVRANYGYTF. The CDR3 DNA reads TGCAGCGTCAGGGCAAACTATGGCTACACCTTC.

This clone was seen just once. This sequence joins TRBV10-3 and TRBJ2-1; TRBD2 matches 12 bases. This CDR3 region has 15 residues. The junction had 8 bases not matched to a gene; V was cut back by 6 bases and J by 8 bases. CDR1 is ENHRY, CDR2 SYGVKD, per germline. CDR3 amino acids: CAIRDLAGGPYEQFF. Here the CDR3 DNA reads TGTGCCATCAGAGACCTAGCGGGAGGGCCTTATGAGCAGTTCTTC.

V and J are TRBV5-4 and TRBJ1-2; no definite D call. The V end lost 4 bases, the J end lost 2 bases, and 12 bases lay between the germline ends. The V gene's germline CDR1 is SGHNT and CDR2 YYREEE (reference sequence). The CDR3 loop spans 14 amino acids. The CDR3 nucleotides are TGTGCCAGCAGCCCGGACCCCTCCAACTATGGCTACACCTTC. Encoded protein: CASSPDPSNYGYTF. The whole variable domain, filled in from reference TRBV5-4 and TRBJ1-2, reads ETGVTQSPTHLIKTRGQQVTLRCSSQSGHNTVSWYQQALGQGPQFIFQYYREEENGRGNFPPRFSGLQFPNYSSELNVNALELDDSALYLCASSPDPSNYGYTFGSGTRLTVV.

The chain uses TRBV5-8 and TRBJ2-3; 11 nucleotides match TRBD1. J lost 4 bases, V lost 4 bases, and 5 bases had no gene match. Germline CDR1 and CDR2: SGHTS and YDEGEE. The CDR3 has 15 residues. The chain's CDR3 is CASSQGQGAADTQYF. CDR3 nucleotides: TGTGCCAGCAGCCAAGGACAGGGGGCCGCAGATACGCAGTATTTT.

The V call is TRBV5-6, the J call TRBJ1-1, with D unresolved. The V and J ends lost 6 bases and 1 base respectively, with 10 bases between them. The CDR3 contains 13 residues. CDR1 is SGHDT, CDR2 YYEEEE, per germline. The CDR3 DNA is TGTGCCAGCACCCCAGGTGCGAACACTGAAGCTTTCTTT. As protein: CASTPGANTEAFF.

The chain links TRBV15 to TRBJ2-3; TRBD2 matches 7 bases. The germline CDR1 and CDR2 sequences are LNHNV and YYDKDF (reference sequence). This CDR3 contains 15 residues. V lost 2 bases to trimming and J lost 2 bases; unmatched junction nucleotides: 4. CDR3 sequence: CATSRRGSVTDTQYF. For the CDR3, the DNA is TGTGCCACCAGCAGACGCGGGAGTGTCACAGATACGCAGTATTTT.

J is TRBJ2-2 and V is TRBV7-8; 12 bases map to TRBD2. The J segment lost 2 bases and the V segment lost 2 bases, leaving 9 bases of the junction unmatched. The CDR3 is 19 amino acids. Per the germline V gene, CDR1 is SGHVS and CDR2 is FQNEAQ. CDR3 protein: CASSLLRGLAGLNTGELFF. CDR3 nucleotide sequence: TGTGCCAGCAGCTTACTTCGGGGACTAGCGGGCCTAAACACCGGGGAGCTGTTTTTT.

The chain couples TRBV5-4 to TRBJ1-2, with D possibly matching TRBD1 (5 bases). Germline V lookup: CDR1 SGHNT, CDR2 YYREEE (reference sequence). The CDR3 consists of 14 residues. Trimming took off 0 bases at V and 3 bases at J, with 9 bases between the two ends. The CDR3 DNA is TGTGCCAGCAGCTTGGCCCGGGGGTACTATGGCTACACCTTC. Translation gives CASSLARGYYGYTF. Full variable domain (rest looked up from reference TRBV5-4 and TRBJ1-2): ETGVTQSPTHLIKTRGQQVTLRCSSQSGHNTVSWYQQALGQGPQFIFQYYREEENGRGNFPPRFSGLQFPNYSSELNVNALELDDSALYLCASSLARGYYGYTFGSGTRLTVV.

The table lists this clone with a count of one. The V call is TRBV19, the J call TRBJ2-2; D ambiguous. Germline V lookup: CDR1 LNHDA, CDR2 SQIVND (reference sequence). This CDR3 spans 15 amino acids. V lost 7 bases to trimming and J lost 1 base, with 13 bases between them. CDR3 bases: TGTGCCAGTACCCCCCCAGTCGGGAACACCGGGGAGCTGTTTTTT. It encodes CASTPPVGNTGELFF.

The V call is TRBV4-1, the J call TRBJ2-3; D is ambiguous. The V and J ends lost 0 bases and 0 bases respectively, with 13 bases between them. Germline CDR1 is MGHRA and CDR2 is YSYEKL. The CDR3 spans 17 residues. The CDR3 is CASSQEGYTPSTDTQYF. In nucleotides, the CDR3 is TGCGCCAGCAGCCAAGAAGGCTACACTCCTAGCACAGATACGCAGTATTTT.

This chain uses TRBV4-3 with TRBJ2-7, with 11 nucleotides matching TRBD2. Germline V lookup: CDR1 LGHNA, CDR2 YSLEER. CDR3 length: 19 amino acids. Trimming took 0 bases from V and 4 from J; bases not matched to a gene: 14. The CDR3 DNA follows: TGCGCCAGCAGCCAAGAAGGAACTAGCGGGAGTGTGAGGTCATACGAGCAGTACTTC. Amino acids: CASSQEGTSGSVRSYEQYF.

The rearrangement links TRBV10-3 to TRBJ2-3; 11 bases line up with TRBD2. V trimming: 4 bases; J trimming: 1 base; junction bases outside the gene matches: 1. Germline CDR1 and CDR2: ENHRY and SYGVKD. The CDR3 has 15 amino acids. Written as DNA, the CDR3 is TGTGCCATCAGTGTAGCGGGAGGGCGCACAGATACGCAGTATTTT. This sequence encodes CAISVAGGRTDTQYF.

The genes are TRBV5-6 and TRBJ1-2; TRBD1 might be the D (5 bases). Trimming stripped 4 bases from V and 4 bases from J, with 8 bases between. The germline CDR1 and CDR2 sequences are SGHDT and YYEEEE. This CDR3 comprises 12 residues. As DNA, the CDR3 is TGTGCCAGCAGCCCGGGGGGCTATGGCTACACCTTC. This encodes CASSPGGYGYTF.

This clone was seen only once. V gene TRBV7-6 combines with J gene TRBJ2-1; TRBD2 matches at 11 bases. Germline values: CDR1 SGHVS, CDR2 FNYEAQ. CDR3 length: 16 residues. V shed 2 bases, J shed 9 bases, and the junction held 9 bases outside the gene matches. The CDR3 sequence is CASSLLIAGGPGEQFF. The CDR3 DNA reads as TGTGCCAGCAGCTTACTCATAGCGGGAGGGCCAGGTGAGCAGTTCTTC.